This T cell receptor (beta chain) was recovered during a study of shared clonotypes between healthy human individuals. Method: immunoSEQ multiplex PCR; TCRdb's copy keeps in-frame clones and lacks some. The data hold about 2.1 million clones, with roughly 95% observed a single time. The CDR3 runs 15 residues. V lost 7 bases, J lost 2 bases, and 9 bases stayed unmatched. Germline loops: CDR1 SEHNR, CDR2 FQNEAQ (reference sequence). The naive CD8 subset, CD45RO-negative cells positively selected for CCR7, excluded terminally differentiated effector memory CD45RA+ cells. The chain carries TRBV7-9 and TRBJ1-2; 8 nucleotides line up with TRBD1. The clonotype originates from a young man in good health. Some clones in this sample may be carry-over from other donors' samples. The sample consisted of naive CD8+ T cells from PBMCs. CDR3 in amino acids: CASTLADRENYGYTF. DNA of the CDR3: TGTGCCAGCACCCTCGCGGACAGGGAAAACTATGGCTACACCTTC.